This entry lists 22 T cell receptor beta chains sequenced from one sample in a study of blood T cell repertoires in COVID-19 (dated by TCRdb to 2018 to 2021). Library method: the immunoSEQ multiplex PCR assay. This is the immuneACCESS table as TCRdb keeps it, with only in-frame sequences that have V and J called. A part of the clones is gone; compared with another copy, unresolved V genes explain less than half, and the rest is unexplained. Here the sample has 150,000 to 200,000 clones; 70% to 90% occur a single time. The biggest ten clones account for about 1% of the sample. Sequencing was carried out using peripheral blood. All receptors come from a middle-aged man with acute or convalescent COVID-19.

This clone was recorded only once. The chain is built from TRBV6-6 and TRBJ1-1, with D perhaps matching TRBD1 (6 bases). Germline V CDR1 and CDR2: MNHNY, SVGAGI (reference sequence). Trimming removed 0 bases from V and 6 bases from J, with 14 bases in between. The CDR3 is made up of 15 amino acids. CDR3 nucleotides: TGTGCCAGCAGTTACTCGGGACAAAGTGGCGCTGAAGCTTTCTTT. Its protein is CASSYSGQSGAEAFF.

The J gene is TRBJ2-5, the V gene TRBV5-4, with TRBD1 matching 8 bases. The length of the CDR3 is 14 residues. Germline V CDR1 and CDR2: SGHNT, YYREEE (reference sequence). J gave up 5 bases and V 4 bases, and 7 bases lay outside the gene matches. CDR3 loop: CASSPGGDRETQYF. CDR3 nucleotides: TGTGCCAGCAGCCCAGGGGGCGATCGTGAGACCCAGTACTTC.

This clone was observed a single time. J is TRBJ1-5 and V is TRBV28; D unclear. The germline V gene has CDR1 MDHEN and CDR2 SYDVKM. CDR3 length: 14 residues. V lost 3 bases to trimming and J lost 8 bases, with 14 bases between them. The CDR3 loop is CASSFTTGEEPQHF. DNA of the CDR3: TGTGCCAGCAGTTTTACAACCGGGGAGGAGCCCCAGCATTTT.

The J gene is TRBJ2-2, the V gene TRBV7-3; TRBD2 aligns across 8 bases. The CDR3 runs to 15 residues. V lost 5 bases, J lost 6 bases, and 8 bases stayed unmatched. Germline V gene sequence: CDR1 SGHTA, CDR2 FQGTGA. CDR3 in DNA: TGTGCCAGCAGCATGACTAGCGATTTCCCCGGGGAGCTGTTTTTT. Protein product: CASSMTSDFPGELFF. The full variable domain, completed using reference TRBV7-3 and TRBJ2-2, is GAGVSQTPSNKVTEKGKYVELRCDPISGHTALYWYRQSLGQGPEFLIYFQGTGAADDSGLPNDRFFAVRPEGSVSTLKIQRTERGDSAVYLCASSMTSDFPGELFFGEGSRLTVL.

V gene TRBV19 combines with J gene TRBJ1-2, with D possibly matching TRBD1 (5 bases). Germline loops: CDR1 LNHDA, CDR2 SQIVND (reference sequence). This CDR3 spans 12 amino acids. V was pared by 4 bases and J by 8 bases, with 11 bases between. CDR3 sequence (DNA): TGTGCCAGTAGTAACTACAGGACGGGCTACACCTTC. Translation gives CASSNYRTGYTF.

The rearrangement links TRBV28 to TRBJ1-1; D uncertain. Germline assignment: CDR1 MDHEN and CDR2 SYDVKM. Trimming cost V 3 bases and J 2 bases, with 13 bases left between them. The CDR3 has 15 residues. CDR3 protein: CASSFPSRKNTEAFF. In nucleotides, the CDR3 is TGTGCCAGCAGTTTCCCATCCAGAAAAAACACTGAAGCTTTCTTT.

The chain combines TRBV10-2 with TRBJ1-4; D may be TRBD1 (5 bases). Germline lookup yields CDR1 WSHSY and CDR2 SAAADI. The CDR3 runs to 13 residues. V lost 8 bases, J lost 14 bases, and 21 bases lay in between. The CDR3 sequence is CASSKTAEEVLFF. The CDR3 nucleotides are TGCGCCAGCTCAAAGACAGCCGAGGAAGTGCTGTTTTTT.

The V gene is TRBV27, the J gene TRBJ2-6; possible D gene TRBD1, 5 bases. The CDR3 consists of 16 residues. With 2 bases removed from V and 0 bases from J, the gap between germline ends came to 8 bases. In germline, CDR1 is MNHEY, CDR2 SMNVEV (reference sequence). CDR3 in amino acids: CASSLNRPSGANVLTF. The CDR3 DNA sequence: TGTGCCAGCAGTTTAAACAGGCCCTCTGGGGCCAACGTCCTGACTTTC.

V and J are TRBV24-1 and TRBJ2-3; TRBD1 is a possible D gene (5 bases). The CDR3 runs 15 residues. The V end was cut by 2 bases, the J end by 2 bases, with 10 bases between. Germline CDR1 reads KGHDR; CDR2 reads SFDVKD. CDR3 sequence (DNA): TGTGCCACCAGTGATTCGCAGGGATTCACAGATACGCAGTATTTT. Translated: CATSDSQGFTDTQYF.

V usage is TRBV7-3 and J usage is TRBJ2-5; 7 bases are a match to TRBD2. CDR3 length: 14 residues. Trimming at V came to 5 bases and at J to 5 bases, leaving 8 bases not matched to a gene. From germline, CDR1 is SGHTA and CDR2 FQGTGA. The CDR3 loop reads CASSPAGDGETQYF. In DNA form, the CDR3 reads TGTGCCAGCAGCCCCGCGGGGGACGGGGAGACCCAGTACTTC.

V and J are TRBV19 and TRBJ2-7; TRBD2 might be the D (6 bases). Trimming stripped 5 bases from V and 3 bases from J, with 14 bases between. Germline V CDR1 and CDR2: LNHDA, SQIVND (reference sequence). The CDR3 is 14 residues long. The CDR3 here is CASSPQGLLYEQYF. The CDR3 DNA reads TGTGCCAGTAGTCCCCAGGGACTGCTCTACGAGCAGTACTTC.

CDR3 DNA: TGTGCCAGCAGTCCCAGGGGGCCGAGCCTTTCTTCCCCCTCTGGAAACACCATATATTTT. Translation gives CASSPRGPSLSSPSGNTIYF. V gene TRBV6-6 combines with J gene TRBJ1-3; 8 bases are shared with TRBD1. With V trimmed by 5 bases and J by 0 bases, 18 bases remained unmatched. CDR1 is MNHNY and CDR2 is SVGAGI in the germline V gene (reference sequence). The CDR3 spans 20 residues.

The rearrangement joins TRBV5-1 to TRBJ2-1; D is possibly TRBD2 (7 bases). Germline CDR1 SGHRS, CDR2 YFSETQ. CDR3 length: 15 amino acids. V dropped 6 bases and J dropped 5 bases, with 18 bases sitting between them. CDR3 in amino acids: CASIPGAGADNEQFF. The CDR3 DNA sequence: TGCGCCAGCATCCCCGGCGCGGGGGCCGACAATGAGCAGTTCTTC.

The chain is built from TRBV6-2 or TRBV6-3 and TRBJ2-7; 8 nucleotides match TRBD2. CDR3 length equals 15 residues. CDR1 is MNHEY and CDR2 is SVGEGT in the germline V gene. V lost 4 bases, J lost 0 bases, and 5 bases stayed unmatched. The CDR3 DNA sequence: TGTGCCAGCAGTTTTGGACTAGCTGGCTCCTACGAGCAGTACTTC. Its protein product is CASSFGLAGSYEQYF.

The chain employs TRBV5-1 and TRBJ1-6; D uncertain. This CDR3 has 15 amino acids. Germline values: CDR1 SGHRS, CDR2 YFSETQ. V lost 4 bases, J lost 6 bases, and 14 bases lay in between. The CDR3 bases are TGCGCCAGCAGCCTCGAGGGCGGCTCTAATTCACCCCTCCACTTT. This gives the protein CASSLEGGSNSPLHF. Drawing the rest from reference TRBV5-1 and TRBJ1-6, the complete variable domain is KAGVTQTPRYLIKTRGQQVTLSCSPISGHRSVSWYQQTPGQGLQFLFEYFSETQRNKGNFPGRFSGRQFSNSRSEMNVSTLELGDSALYLCASSLEGGSNSPLHFGNGTRLTVT.

The CDR3 DNA reads TGTGCCAGCAGCCAAACCGGGACAGGGGCCGGGGAGCTGTTTTTT. It is translated as CASSQTGTGAGELFF. The chain uses TRBV7-7 and TRBJ2-2; 10 bases are shared with TRBD1. The V and J ends lost 5 bases and 6 bases, in that order; junction bases with no gene match: 6. This CDR3 is 15 amino acids long. CDR1 and CDR2 from the germline V gene are SSHAT and FNYEAQ (reference sequence).

This chain links TRBV12-3 or TRBV12-4 with TRBJ1-1; D is possibly TRBD1 (5 bases). Trimming took off 5 bases at V and 0 bases at J, with 7 bases between the two ends. The CDR3 spans 13 residues. The CDR3 protein is CASSLTVNTEAFF. Written as DNA, the CDR3 is TGTGCCAGCAGTCTGACAGTGAACACTGAAGCTTTCTTT.

The rearrangement uses TRBV11-2 and TRBJ2-4, with D hard to call. CDR1 is SGHAT and CDR2 is FQNNGV in the germline V gene. V lost 3 bases, J lost 2 bases, and 14 bases lay in between. The CDR3 runs 16 residues. CDR3 sequence: CASSFSGSYPKNIQYF. The CDR3 region has the DNA TGTGCCAGCAGCTTTTCAGGTTCCTACCCCAAAAACATTCAGTACTTC.

This chain uses TRBV2 with TRBJ1-1; no definite D call. The CDR3 is made up of 14 amino acids. With 0 bases removed from V and 4 bases from J, the gap between germline ends came to 9 bases. Germline V gene data show CDR1 as SNHLY and CDR2 as FYNNEI. The CDR3: CASSEAPGSTEAFF. DNA of the CDR3: TGTGCCAGCAGTGAAGCGCCGGGGAGCACTGAAGCTTTCTTT.

The chain is built from TRBV5-1 and TRBJ2-3, with 8 bases lining up with TRBD2. V was pared by 0 bases and J by 5 bases, with 8 bases of the junction left unmatched. The CDR3 extends over 16 amino acids. Per germline, CDR1 SGHRS and CDR2 YFSETQ. This CDR3 is CASSLAGQGLVDTQYF. The CDR3 nucleotides are TGCGCCAGCAGCTTGGCGGGCCAGGGACTAGTAGATACGCAGTATTTT. The full variable domain, its missing parts supplied by reference TRBV5-1 and TRBJ2-3, is KAGVTQTPRYLIKTRGQQVTLSCSPISGHRSVSWYQQTPGQGLQFLFEYFSETQRNKGNFPGRFSGRQFSNSRSEMNVSTLELGDSALYLCASSLAGQGLVDTQYFGPGTRLTVL.

This clone came up a few times. This chain connects TRBV15 to TRBJ1-1, with a weak D call TRBD1 (5 bases). CDR1 and CDR2 (germline): LNHNV, YYDKDF (reference sequence). The CDR3 covers 13 residues. V was pared by 0 bases and J by 5 bases, with 7 bases between. CDR3 sequence: CATSRERGTEAFF. The CDR3 coding sequence is TGTGCCACCAGCAGAGAAAGGGGTACTGAAGCTTTCTTT.

The chain joins TRBV7-7 to TRBJ2-3; 11 nucleotides align to TRBD1. This CDR3 has 16 residues. Germline CDR1 SSHAT, CDR2 FNYEAQ (reference sequence). Trimming removed 6 bases from V and 4 bases from J; junction bases left unmatched: 9. This chain's CDR3 is CASSQLPGQGADTQYF. The DNA for the CDR3 is TGTGCCAGCAGTCAGCTACCGGGACAGGGGGCAGATACGCAGTATTTT.